The 27 T cell receptor beta chains below all came from one sample that was sequenced in a study of blood T cell repertoires in COVID-19. Profiled with immunoSEQ multiplex PCR; TCRdb holds only in-frame clones, not every one. This sample has about 440,000 clones; roughly 88% occur once, and the top ten carry around 13%. Sequencing was carried out using peripheral blood. The origin of the receptors is a woman in her forties or fifties with COVID-19, enrolled during active disease.

In DNA, the CDR3 is TGTGCCACCAGTGATTTGAAGAGCGGGGCTAAGCAGTTCTTC. Residues: CATSDLKSGAKQFF. This chain links TRBV24-1 with TRBJ2-1, with 7 bases matching TRBD2. V lost 0 bases to trimming and J lost 11 bases; unmatched junction nucleotides: 6. Germline loops: CDR1 KGHDR, CDR2 SFDVKD. The CDR3 sequence is 14 residues long.

The V gene is TRBV12-3 or TRBV12-4, the J gene TRBJ2-7; D is perhaps TRBD2 (6 bases). Between the trimmed V and J ends, which lost 5 bases and 6 bases, there was a span of 14 bases. The CDR3 totals 13 residues. The CDR3 nucleotides are TGTGCCAGCAGTACCGGGACTCCCACCGAGCAGTACTTC. Translation: CASSTGTPTEQYF.

This rearrangement joins TRBV9 to TRBJ2-3, with TRBD2 matching over 8 bases. Per the germline V gene, CDR1 is SGDLS and CDR2 is YYNGEE. The CDR3 totals 15 residues. V trimming: 2 bases; J trimming: 2 bases; junction bases outside the gene matches: 4. The CDR3 spells CASSVTSAFTDTQYF. As DNA, the CDR3 is TGTGCCAGCAGCGTGACTAGCGCGTTCACAGATACGCAGTATTTT.

The chain employs TRBV19 and TRBJ1-1, with TRBD1 matching 7 bases. CDR3 length: 14 residues. CDR1 is LNHDA, CDR2 SQIVND, per germline (reference sequence). The V segment lost 4 bases and the J segment 5 bases; nucleotides outside the gene matches: 7. CDR3 bases: TGTGCCAGTAGTACGGGACAGAGAGAGACTGAAGCTTTCTTT. Translating it yields CASSTGQRETEAFF.

J is TRBJ2-1 and V is TRBV14; D not resolved. V was pared by 0 bases and J by 12 bases, with 9 bases between. Germline V lookup: CDR1 SGHDN, CDR2 FVKESK. The CDR3 is 12 residues long. This CDR3 is CASSQDRVRQFF. The CDR3 region has the DNA TGTGCCAGCAGCCAAGATCGCGTGAGGCAGTTCTTC.

The chain joins TRBV11-1 to TRBJ1-1; a weak D match, TRBD1 (5 bases). V dropped 5 bases and J dropped 0 bases, with 13 bases sitting between them. Looked up from germline, CDR1 is SGHAT and CDR2 is FQDESV (reference sequence). The CDR3 extends over 15 amino acids. CDR3 sequence (DNA): TGTGCCAGCAGCCTTCACGGGGGGATGAACACTGAAGCTTTCTTT. Its protein product is CASSLHGGMNTEAFF.

This chain uses TRBV11-1 with TRBJ1-1, with D perhaps TRBD1 (5 bases). The CDR3 is 12 residues long. Trimming took off 1 base at V and 8 bases at J, with 8 bases between the two ends. Germline values: CDR1 SGHAT, CDR2 FQDESV (reference sequence). The CDR3: CASSLGDREAFF. CDR3 DNA sequence: TGTGCCAGCAGCTTAGGTGACAGAGAAGCTTTCTTT.

The V and J genes are TRBV3-1 (or the pseudogene TRBV3-2) and TRBJ2-1; TRBD2 matches 10 bases. The CDR3 length is 16 residues. V was pared by 2 bases and J by 7 bases, with 8 bases of the junction left unmatched. Germline CDR1 and CDR2: LGHDT and YNNKEL (reference sequence). Written as DNA, the CDR3 is TGTGCCAGCAGCCAACGAAGCGGGGGGGCGGGAAATGAGCAGTTCTTC. It codes for CASSQRSGGAGNEQFF.

The chain links TRBV2 to TRBJ1-5, with TRBD1 matching 8 bases. Germline loops: CDR1 SNHLY, CDR2 FYNNEI. The junction had 5 bases not matched to a gene; V was cut back by 5 bases and J by 5 bases. The CDR3 has 14 residues. The DNA for the CDR3 is TGTGCCAGCAGTCCTTACAGGGGGTATCAGCCCCAGCATTTT. It yields the protein CASSPYRGYQPQHF.

The chain links TRBV30 to TRBJ1-6, with D unclear. The germline V and J ends were trimmed by 5 bases and 3 bases, with 17 bases remaining between them. The CDR3 has 16 residues. The V gene's germline CDR1 is GTSNPN and CDR2 SVGIG (reference sequence). DNA for the CDR3: TGTGCCTGGGCCACCGGAGGGTCAATCTATAATTCACCCCTCCACTTT. This gives the protein CAWATGGSIYNSPLHF.

This chain joins TRBV3-1 (or the pseudogene TRBV3-2) and TRBJ1-5; unclear D gene. V lost 1 base, J lost 4 bases, and 8 bases lay in between. CDR3 length: 14 amino acids. Germline V gives CDR1 LGHDT, CDR2 YNNKEL (reference sequence). CDR3 loop: CASSQAAGNQPQHF. Here the CDR3 DNA reads TGTGCCAGCAGCCAAGCGGCGGGGAATCAGCCCCAGCATTTT.

The rearrangement joins TRBV7-9 to TRBJ1-1; D call uncertain. V was clipped by 5 bases and J by 6 bases, with 13 bases between them. This CDR3 comprises 13 residues. The germline gives CDR1 SEHNR, CDR2 FQNEAQ (reference sequence). The CDR3 loop is CASSGRGWPEAFF. The DNA for the CDR3 is TGTGCCAGCAGCGGACGAGGGTGGCCTGAAGCTTTCTTT.

The J gene is TRBJ2-2, the V gene TRBV10-2, with TRBD2 matching 7 bases. Germline V gene data show CDR1 as WSHSY and CDR2 as SAAADI. This CDR3 is built from 15 residues. The J segment lost 1 base and the V segment lost 5 bases, leaving 4 bases of the junction unmatched. Here the CDR3 DNA reads TGCGCCAGCAGTAAAGCTAGCGGGAACACCGGGGAGCTGTTTTTT. It specifies CASSKASGNTGELFF.

The chain has TRBV28 and TRBJ1-2, with D unresolved. Germline values: CDR1 MDHEN, CDR2 SYDVKM. The germline V and J ends were trimmed by 3 bases and 2 bases, with 7 bases remaining between them. The length of the CDR3 is 13 residues. The CDR3 DNA reads TGTGCCAGCAGTTTTACAGAGAACTATGGCTACACCTTC. It specifies CASSFTENYGYTF.

V and J are TRBV7-3 and TRBJ2-2; 7 bases align to TRBD1. Germline assignment: CDR1 SGHTA and CDR2 FQGTGA. This CDR3 has 14 residues. V lost 2 bases, J lost 3 bases, and 0 bases stayed unmatched. The chain's CDR3 is CASSLDRDTGELFF. CDR3 DNA: TGTGCCAGCAGCTTAGACAGGGACACCGGGGAGCTGTTTTTT.

The chain combines TRBV5-4 with TRBJ2-7; the match to TRBD1 covers 8 bases. The germline gives CDR1 SGHNT, CDR2 YYREEE (reference sequence). The V gene end was trimmed by 4 bases and the J gene end by 4 bases; junction bases not matched to a gene: 10. This CDR3 spans 15 amino acids. CDR3 protein: CASSQKQGVRYEQYF. The CDR3 DNA reads TGTGCCAGCAGCCAGAAACAGGGGGTCCGTTACGAGCAGTACTTC.

In this sample, this clone turned up once. This chain uses TRBV30 with TRBJ1-4; no clear D. The CDR3 loop spans 13 amino acids. The germline V gene has CDR1 GTSNPN and CDR2 SVGIG (reference sequence). With 0 bases removed from V and 5 bases from J, the gap between germline ends came to 7 bases. In DNA form, the CDR3 reads TGTGCCTGGAGTGTACCGGGGAATGAAAAACTGTTTTTT. Translating gives CAWSVPGNEKLFF.

The chain has TRBV5-1 and TRBJ2-1; the D gene is possibly TRBD2 (5 bases). The CDR3 loop spans 14 amino acids. Trimming pared 4 bases from V and 9 bases from J, leaving 17 bases between. Germline V gene data show CDR1 as SGHRS and CDR2 as YFSETQ. Here the CDR3 reads CASSLGLQGGEQFF. The CDR3 bases are TGCGCCAGCAGCCTCGGACTGCAAGGTGGTGAGCAGTTCTTC. The complete variable domain, with remaining parts taken from reference TRBV5-1 and TRBJ2-1, reads KAGVTQTPRYLIKTRGQQVTLSCSPISGHRSVSWYQQTPGQGLQFLFEYFSETQRNKGNFPGRFSGRQFSNSRSEMNVSTLELGDSALYLCASSLGLQGGEQFFGPGTRLTVL.

The rearrangement uses TRBV12-3 or TRBV12-4 and TRBJ2-7; the D gene is possibly TRBD2 (6 bases). V gave up 3 bases and J gave up 6 bases, with 9 bases separating them. This CDR3 spans 12 amino acids. Here the CDR3 DNA reads TGTGCCAGCAGTTTCGGGGGAGGCGAGCAGTACTTC. Its translation: CASSFGGGEQYF.

J is TRBJ1-1 and V is TRBV3-1 (or the pseudogene TRBV3-2), with TRBD1 matching over 7 bases. V gave up 3 bases and J gave up 3 bases; unmatched junction bases: 7. The CDR3 loop spans 15 amino acids. In germline, CDR1 is LGHDT, CDR2 YNNKEL (reference sequence). The CDR3 DNA is TGTGCCAGCAGCCAGCATTCCCAGGGGGACACTGAAGCTTTCTTT. Amino acids: CASSQHSQGDTEAFF.

This clone was detected once. V is TRBV10-3 and J is TRBJ2-6; 10 bases map to TRBD2. Germline loops: CDR1 ENHRY, CDR2 SYGVKD. The CDR3 runs to 18 residues. Germline trimming cut 4 bases from V and 0 bases from J; bases unmatched to any gene: 6. CDR3 nucleotides: TGTGCCATCAGTGGGCTAGCGGGGGCAAGCTCTGGGGCCAACGTCCTGACTTTC. This gives the protein CAISGLAGASSGANVLTF.

In this sample, this clone turned up once. The chain links TRBV28 to TRBJ1-1; weak D call: TRBD1 (5 bases). Trimming shortened V by 8 bases and J by 1 base, and 14 bases separated the two germline ends. Germline V CDR1 and CDR2: MDHEN, SYDVKM. This CDR3 comprises 14 residues. CDR3 in DNA: TGTGCCAGCTCTTATTGGGGCAGGAACACTGAAGCTTTCTTT. Encoded protein: CASSYWGRNTEAFF.

CDR3 sequence: CASSPTGTEQYF. CDR3 DNA sequence: TGTGCCAGCAGCCCGACAGGGACCGAGCAGTACTTC. The chain recombines TRBV9 with TRBJ2-7, with 7 bases identical to TRBD1. Germline trimming cut 4 bases from V and 6 bases from J; bases unmatched to any gene: 4. Germline V gene data show CDR1 as SGDLS and CDR2 as YYNGEE. The CDR3 contains 12 residues.

The CDR3 spells CASSEERGFNEQFF. CDR3 DNA: TGTGCCAGCAGTGAAGAGCGGGGGTTTAATGAGCAGTTCTTC. The chain has TRBV6-1 and TRBJ2-1; the match to TRBD2 covers 8 bases. The CDR3 sequence is 14 residues long. Germline V gives CDR1 MNHNS, CDR2 SASEGT. Losses at the gene ends were 1 base for V and 7 bases for J; bases not matched to a gene: 3.

The count of this clone is one. The V and J genes are TRBV27 and TRBJ1-2; possible D gene TRBD1, 5 bases. Deletions cut 7 bases from V and 3 bases from J, with 18 bases between. The CDR3 runs to 15 residues. Germline values: CDR1 MNHEY, CDR2 SMNVEV (reference sequence). For the CDR3, the DNA is TGTGCCAGCACCCGTAATAGGTTAGGGGACTATGGCTACACCTTC. Protein sequence: CASTRNRLGDYGYTF.

The chain links TRBV3-1 (or the pseudogene TRBV3-2) to TRBJ1-1; tentatively, D is TRBD1 (5 bases). With 4 bases removed from V and 3 bases from J, the gap between germline ends came to 12 bases. The germline V gene has CDR1 LGHDT and CDR2 YNNKEL (reference sequence). The CDR3 has 14 residues. As DNA, the CDR3 is TGTGCCAGCAGCCCTGGGGGGGGTTACACTGAAGCTTTCTTT. Translated, it gives CASSPGGGYTEAFF.

The chain uses TRBV21-1 and TRBJ2-7; the DNA was not used to check the table's D call, TRBD1. TRBV21-1 constitutes a pseudogene. The CDR3 sequence is 18 residues long. This chain's CDR3 is CASSKGGPGQGSSYEQYF. In DNA, the CDR3 is TGTGCCAGCAGCAAAGGGGGTCCGGGACAGGGTAGCTCCTACGAGCAGTACTTC.